Listed below are T cell receptor beta chains from one sample, sequenced in a study of blood T cells in healthy people across ages. TCRdb analysed the 5' RACE reads with MiXCR anew, one entry per CDR3 protein. The sample gives about 1.8 million distinct CDR3 sequences, 40% to 55% of which show up once; 2.1% is in the top ten. Input material: blood. The receptor source for this set is a woman between 35 and 50 years old in good health. Each CDR3 is given with its conserved first and last residue. The D gene is left open where the match is weak. Clone size appears in some rows only: once, few, many, or a class for an expanded clone.

>TRBD1|TRBJ2-3|NA|TRBV7-8
TGTGCCAGCAGCTTAGGAGACAGGGATTTTTTAGATACGCAGTATTTT
CASSLGDRDFLDTQYF
>TRBD2|TRBJ2-7|NA|TRBV7-2
TGTGCCAGCAGCTTAGCGGGCGGGGGGGCTTACGAGCAGTACTTC
CASSLAGGGAYEQYF
>TRBD2|TRBJ2-3|NA|TRBV4-2
TGTGCCAGCAGCACCTCAGGAGCGGGGACCACAGATACGCAGTATTTT
CASSTSGAGTTDTQYF
>TRBD2|TRBJ2-5|NA|TRBV5-1
TGCGCCAACAGCTTCGGGGGGCAAGAGACCCAGTACTTC
CANSFGGQETQYF
>NA|TRBJ2-3|NA|TRBV24-1
TGTGCCACCAGCACGGCGGGGTTGACAGATACGCAGTATTTT
CATSTAGLTDTQYF
>NA|TRBJ2-7|few|TRBV10-3
TGTGCCACCCGGTTCACGGATGGCTACGAGCAGTACTTC
CATRFTDGYEQYF
>TRBD2|TRBJ2-3|NA|TRBV2
TGTGCCAGCAGTGAAATGTTTTCGGGGGGGCACGCAGATACGCAGTATTTT
CASSEMFSGGHADTQYF
>NA|TRBJ2-1|NA|TRBV5-1
TGCGCCAGCAGCTTAACGACTATCTCGGCGGGTAATGAGCAGTTCTTC
CASSLTTISAGNEQFF
>NA|TRBJ2-7|NA|TRBV6-5
TGTGCCAGCAGTTCCGGGCTTCACTACGAGCAGTACTTC
CASSSGLHYEQYF
>NA|TRBJ2-7|NA|TRBV6-6
TGTGCCGCCAGGCGCCGCAGCTCCCACGAGCAGTACTTC
CAARRRSSHEQYF
>NA|TRBJ1-1|NA|TRBV29-1
TGCAGCGTTTATACTGGTGAAGCTTTCTTT
CSVYTGEAFF
>NA|TRBJ2-1|few|TRBV4-1
TGCGCCAGCAGCCCTATAGACGGGGGATACAATGAGCAGTTCTTC
CASSPIDGGYNEQFF
>NA|TRBJ1-2|NA|TRBV5-1
TGCGCCAGCAGCAAAGACACAGGGAAGGATGGCTACACCTTC
CASSKDTGKDGYTF
>TRBD2|TRBJ2-7|NA|TRBV4-1
TGCGCCAGCAGCCAAATGGGACTAGCGGGCCCTGAGGATTACGAGCAGTACTTC
CASSQMGLAGPEDYEQYF
>NA|TRBJ2-7|many|TRBV7-2
TGTGCCAGCAGCTTAGGACTTAACTCCTACGAGCAGTACTTC
CASSLGLNSYEQYF
>NA|TRBJ2-5|NA|TRBV7-9
TGTGCCACGAACCGCACAGGTTTGGTGCAAGAGACCCAGTACTTC
CATNRTGLVQETQYF
>TRBD1|TRBJ1-2|few|TRBV20-1
TGCAGTGCTCGTATGACAGGGTCCAACTATGGCTACACCTTC
CSARMTGSNYGYTF
>NA|TRBJ2-7|few|TRBV12-3/TRBV12-4
TGTGCCAGCAGCCTCTTAGGGGGACACGACGAGCAGTACTTC
CASSLLGGHDEQYF
>NA|TRBJ2-5|NA|TRBV7-2
TGTGCCAGCAGACTACCCGGGGGGCTCGAGACCCAGTACTTC
CASRLPGGLETQYF
>NA|TRBJ2-1|NA|TRBV28
TGTGCCAGCGGAACAAATGAGCAGTTCTTC
CASGTNEQFF
>NA|TRBJ2-3|NA|TRBV4-3
TGCGCCAGCAGCCAATGGGACACAGATACGCAGTATTTT
CASSQWDTDTQYF
>NA|TRBJ2-5|few|TRBV25-1
TGTGCCAGCAGTGCTCTCCGGGACACCCTGGAGACCCAGTACTTC
CASSALRDTLETQYF
>NA|TRBJ2-2|NA|TRBV20-1
TGCAGTGCCCCGTGGGGAGTCTCCGGGGAGCTGTTTTTT
CSAPWGVSGELFF
>NA|TRBJ1-6|NA|TRBV6-2/TRBV6-3
TGTGCCAGCAGTTACCAGGTGGAGAATTCACCCCTCCACTTT
CASSYQVENSPLHF
>TRBD2|TRBJ2-3|NA|TRBV12-3/TRBV12-4
TGTGCCAGCACTAAAGGGACTAGCGGGAGACTTCTGGCAGATACGCAGTATTTT
CASTKGTSGRLLADTQYF
>NA|TRBJ2-7|few|TRBV18
TGTGCCAGCTCCACTTCTATTTACGAGCAGTACTTC
CASSTSIYEQYF
>NA|TRBJ2-7|few|TRBV7-2
TGTGCCAGCAGCTTCGCCAGGAGATCGGGTGAGCAGTACTTC
CASSFARRSGEQYF
>NA|TRBJ2-5|NA|TRBV27
NA
CASSSSGTDNYEQYF
>NA|TRBJ2-5|once|TRBV5-1
TGCGCCAGCGCCCGAGTGGGGCAAGAGACCCAGTACTTC
CASARVGQETQYF
>NA|TRBJ2-4|few|TRBV7-3
TGTGCCAGCAGCCTAAACAACAGAGGCATTCAGTACTTC
CASSLNNRGIQYF
>NA|TRBJ2-1|NA|TRBV18
TGTGCCAGCTCACAAGGACAGTCGGGCAATGAGCAGTTCTTC
CASSQGQSGNEQFF
>TRBD2|TRBJ2-5|few|TRBV7-9
TGTGCCAGCACCCAATTCCAGCGGGGGCAAGAGACCCAGTACTTC
CASTQFQRGQETQYF
>NA|TRBJ1-1|NA|TRBV6-5
TGTGCCAGCAGTTTCGGGCCTACCGAGGGGCACACTGAAGCTTTCTTT
CASSFGPTEGHTEAFF
>NA|TRBJ2-7|NA|TRBV5-1
TGCGCCAGCAGTCCATTTCAGGGTCCCGAGCAGTACTTC
CASSPFQGPEQYF
>NA|TRBJ2-7|NA|TRBV20-1
TGCAGTGCTAGAGTGGCTAGGGACAAGCCCTACGAGCAGTACTTC
CSARVARDKPYEQYF
>NA|TRBJ1-2|NA|TRBV6-5
TGTGCCAGCCTATCGCCGTACAGGGACTATGGCTACACCTTC
CASLSPYRDYGYTF
>NA|TRBJ2-3|NA|TRBV3-1
TGTGCCAGCAGCCAAGGGGCCTGGCGGGGAATCACAGATACGCAGTATTTT
CASSQGAWRGITDTQYF
>TRBD2|TRBJ2-4|NA|TRBV20-1
TGCAGTGCTGACGGGGGGAGTGGGGGAGAAAACATTCAGTACTTC
CSADGGSGGENIQYF
>TRBD1|TRBJ1-2|NA|TRBV29-1
TGCAGCGTTGGAATTGACGGGACAGGGGATGTATATGGCTACACCTTC
CSVGIDGTGDVYGYTF
>NA|TRBJ1-2|few|TRBV12-3/TRBV12-4
TGTGCCAGCAGTTTCATTCGAAGCAATGGCTACACCTTC
CASSFIRSNGYTF
>TRBD1|TRBJ1-6|few|TRBV4-3
TGCGCCAGCAGCCAAGATTCATCGGGACAGCCTAATTCACCCCTCCACTTT
CASSQDSSGQPNSPLHF
>NA|TRBJ2-7|few|TRBV6-2/TRBV6-3
TGTGCCAGCAGTTACCCGGACGGATCAGCCTACGAGCAGTACTTC
CASSYPDGSAYEQYF
>NA|TRBJ1-5|few|TRBV6-1
TGTGCCAGCAGACCCGGACAGAGTGTGAATTCGCCCCAGCATTTT
CASRPGQSVNSPQHF
>NA|TRBJ2-3|NA|TRBV27
TGTGCCAGCACTCGTGGGAGACCAGTATTGGCAGATACGCAGTATTTT
CASTRGRPVLADTQYF
>NA|TRBJ1-2|few|TRBV7-2
TGTGCCAGCAGCTTAGGGGACTATAACTATGGCTACACCTTC
CASSLGDYNYGYTF
>NA|TRBJ2-5|NA|TRBV9
TGTGCCAGCAGCGTAGAGGCGCGAGGAGTAGAGACCCAGTACTTC
CASSVEARGVETQYF
>TRBD1|TRBJ2-1|NA|TRBV27
TGTGCCAGCAATCAGGGGGCTCGGCCAAGGGGAGATAAGCAGTTCTTC
CASNQGARPRGDKQFF
>TRBD1|TRBJ1-2|few|TRBV7-2
TGTGCCAGCAGCCCAGAGACAGGGGCGAACTATGGCTACACCTTC
CASSPETGANYGYTF
>NA|TRBJ1-2|few|TRBV20-1
TGCAGTGCTAATCTACAGGCTACTAACTATGGCTACACCTTC
CSANLQATNYGYTF
>TRBD2|TRBJ2-1|NA|TRBV20-1
TGCAGTGCTACAAGACTAGCGGGGGGGCGATTCAATGAGCAGTTCTTC
CSATRLAGGRFNEQFF